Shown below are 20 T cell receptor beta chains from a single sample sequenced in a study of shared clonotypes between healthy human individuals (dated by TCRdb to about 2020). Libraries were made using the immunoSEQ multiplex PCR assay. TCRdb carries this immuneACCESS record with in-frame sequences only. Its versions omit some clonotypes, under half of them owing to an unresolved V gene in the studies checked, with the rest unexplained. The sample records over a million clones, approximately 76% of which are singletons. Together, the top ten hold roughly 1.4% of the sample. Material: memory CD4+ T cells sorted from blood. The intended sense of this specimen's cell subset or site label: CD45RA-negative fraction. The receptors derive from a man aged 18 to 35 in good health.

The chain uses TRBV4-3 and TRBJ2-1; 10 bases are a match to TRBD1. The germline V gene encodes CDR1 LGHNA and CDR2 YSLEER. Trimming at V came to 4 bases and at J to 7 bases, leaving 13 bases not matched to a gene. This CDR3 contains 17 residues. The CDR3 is CASSRGTLGQGSNEQFF. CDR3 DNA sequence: TGCGCCAGCAGCCGTGGGACGTTGGGACAGGGGTCGAATGAGCAGTTCTTC.

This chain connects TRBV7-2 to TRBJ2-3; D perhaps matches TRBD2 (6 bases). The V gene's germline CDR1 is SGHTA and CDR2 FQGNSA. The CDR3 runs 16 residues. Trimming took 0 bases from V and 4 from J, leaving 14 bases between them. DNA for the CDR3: TGTGCCAGCAGCTTAGCGCAGGGCAGGGAGGCAGATACGCAGTATTTT. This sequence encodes CASSLAQGREADTQYF.

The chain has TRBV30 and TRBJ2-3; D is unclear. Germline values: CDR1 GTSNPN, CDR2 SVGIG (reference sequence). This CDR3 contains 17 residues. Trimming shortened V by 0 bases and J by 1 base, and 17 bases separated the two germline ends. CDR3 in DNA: TGTGCCTGGAGTGTAAGGCGGAGCTTTCTGGGCACAGATACGCAGTATTTT. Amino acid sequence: CAWSVRRSFLGTDTQYF.

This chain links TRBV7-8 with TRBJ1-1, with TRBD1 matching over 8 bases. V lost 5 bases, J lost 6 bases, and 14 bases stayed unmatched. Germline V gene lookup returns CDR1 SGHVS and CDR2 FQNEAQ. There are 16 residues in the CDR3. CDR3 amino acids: CASSLTGGKYYPEAFF. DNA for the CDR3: TGTGCCAGCAGCCTAACAGGGGGTAAGTATTACCCTGAAGCTTTCTTT.

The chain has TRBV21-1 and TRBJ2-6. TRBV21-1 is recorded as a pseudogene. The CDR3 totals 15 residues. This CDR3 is CASSKGDSGANVLTF. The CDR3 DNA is TGTGCCAGCAGCAAAGGGGACTCTGGGGCCAACGTCCTGACTTTC.

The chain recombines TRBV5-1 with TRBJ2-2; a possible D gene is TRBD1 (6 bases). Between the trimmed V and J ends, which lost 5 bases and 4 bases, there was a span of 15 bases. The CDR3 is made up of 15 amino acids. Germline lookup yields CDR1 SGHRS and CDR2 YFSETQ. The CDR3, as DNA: TGCGCCAGCAGTCAGGGACAACTCCCCACCGGGGAGCTGTTTTTT. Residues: CASSQGQLPTGELFF.

This chain's CDR3 is CASSAGPGQGIANQPQHF. The CDR3 DNA is TGTGCCAGCAGCGCGGGCCCGGGACAGGGTATAGCTAATCAGCCCCAGCATTTT. This chain connects TRBV7-2 to TRBJ1-5; 9 bases are a match to TRBD1. Germline V gives CDR1 SGHTA, CDR2 FQGNSA. This CDR3 region has 18 residues. J gave up 4 bases and V 5 bases, and 15 bases lay outside the gene matches.

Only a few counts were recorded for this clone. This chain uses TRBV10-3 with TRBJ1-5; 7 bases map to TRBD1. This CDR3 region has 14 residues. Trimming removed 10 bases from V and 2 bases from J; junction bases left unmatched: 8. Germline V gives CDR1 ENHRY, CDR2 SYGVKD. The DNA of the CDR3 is TGTGCCACCCAGACAGGGTTAGGCAATCAGCCCCAGCATTTT. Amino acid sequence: CATQTGLGNQPQHF.

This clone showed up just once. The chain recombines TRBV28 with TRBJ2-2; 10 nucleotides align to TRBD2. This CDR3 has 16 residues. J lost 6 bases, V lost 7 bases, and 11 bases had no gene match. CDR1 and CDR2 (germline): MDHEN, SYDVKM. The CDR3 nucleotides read TGTGCCAGCACCGACCGAGCGGGGGGGCGTCCCGGGGAGCTGTTTTTT. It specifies CASTDRAGGRPGELFF.

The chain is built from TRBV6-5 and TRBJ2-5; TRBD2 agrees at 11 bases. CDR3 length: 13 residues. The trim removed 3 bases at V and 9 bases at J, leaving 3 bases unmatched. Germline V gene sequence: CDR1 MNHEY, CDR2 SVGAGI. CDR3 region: CASSYTSGGPQYF. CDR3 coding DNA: TGTGCCAGCAGTTATACTAGCGGGGGACCCCAGTACTTC.

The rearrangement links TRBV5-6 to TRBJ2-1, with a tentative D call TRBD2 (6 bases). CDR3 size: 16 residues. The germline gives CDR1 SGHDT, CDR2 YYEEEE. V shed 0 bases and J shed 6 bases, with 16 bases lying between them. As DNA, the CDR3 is TGTGCCAGCAGCTTGGCCTTGGGGCGGGACCGCAATGAGCAGTTCTTC. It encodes CASSLALGRDRNEQFF.

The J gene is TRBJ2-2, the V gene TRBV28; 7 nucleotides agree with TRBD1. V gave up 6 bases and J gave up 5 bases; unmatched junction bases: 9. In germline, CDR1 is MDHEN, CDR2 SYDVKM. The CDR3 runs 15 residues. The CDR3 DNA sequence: TGTGCCAGCAGCCCCAGGGGGATGGGAACCGGGGAGCTGTTTTTT. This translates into CASSPRGMGTGELFF.

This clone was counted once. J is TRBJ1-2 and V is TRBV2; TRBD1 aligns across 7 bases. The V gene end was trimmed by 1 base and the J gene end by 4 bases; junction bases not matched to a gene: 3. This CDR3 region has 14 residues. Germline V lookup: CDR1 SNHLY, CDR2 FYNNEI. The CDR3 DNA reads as TGTGCCAGCAGTGAAGAACAGGGGATCTATGGCTACACCTTC. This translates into CASSEEQGIYGYTF.

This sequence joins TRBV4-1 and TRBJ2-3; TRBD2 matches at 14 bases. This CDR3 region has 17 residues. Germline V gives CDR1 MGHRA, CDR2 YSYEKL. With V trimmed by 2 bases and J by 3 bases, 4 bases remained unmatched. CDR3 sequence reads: CASSQSGTSGRTDTQYF. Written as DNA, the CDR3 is TGCGCCAGCAGCCAATCCGGGACTAGCGGGAGAACAGATACGCAGTATTTT.

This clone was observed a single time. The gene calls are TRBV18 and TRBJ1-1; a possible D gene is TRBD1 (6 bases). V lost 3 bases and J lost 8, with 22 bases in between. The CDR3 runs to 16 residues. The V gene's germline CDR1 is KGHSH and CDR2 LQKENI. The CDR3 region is CASSPQRALGGREAFF. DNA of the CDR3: TGTGCCAGCTCACCCCAACGGGCCCTAGGGGGGAGAGAAGCTTTCTTT.

The CDR3 DNA follows: TGTGCCAGCAGCTTGAGTAGCGGGGGCACGCATACGCAGTATTTT. Its protein product is CASSLSSGGTHTQYF. This chain links TRBV5-4 with TRBJ2-3; TRBD2 aligns across 9 bases. The CDR3 sequence is 15 residues long. CDR1 and CDR2 from the germline V gene are SGHNT and YYREEE (reference sequence). Unmatched junction bases numbered 7, after V lost 1 base and J lost 7 bases.

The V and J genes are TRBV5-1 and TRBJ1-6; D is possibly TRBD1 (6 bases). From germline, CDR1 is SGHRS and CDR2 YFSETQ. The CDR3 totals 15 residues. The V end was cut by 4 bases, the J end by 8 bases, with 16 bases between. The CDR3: CASSPGVGGDSPLHF. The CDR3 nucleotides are TGCGCCAGCAGCCCCGGTGTAGGGGGAGATTCACCCCTCCACTTT.

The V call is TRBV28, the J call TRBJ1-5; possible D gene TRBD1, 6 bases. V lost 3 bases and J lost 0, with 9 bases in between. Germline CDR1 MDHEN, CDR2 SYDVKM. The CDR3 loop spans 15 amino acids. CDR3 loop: CASSFRGGSNQPQHF. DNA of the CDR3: TGTGCCAGCAGTTTCAGGGGCGGTAGCAATCAGCCCCAGCATTTT.

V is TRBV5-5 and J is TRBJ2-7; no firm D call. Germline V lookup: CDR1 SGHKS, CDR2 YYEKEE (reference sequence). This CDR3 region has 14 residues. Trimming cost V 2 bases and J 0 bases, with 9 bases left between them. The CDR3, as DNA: TGTGCCAGCAGCTTAGGCTACTTCTCCTACGAGCAGTACTTC. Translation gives CASSLGYFSYEQYF.

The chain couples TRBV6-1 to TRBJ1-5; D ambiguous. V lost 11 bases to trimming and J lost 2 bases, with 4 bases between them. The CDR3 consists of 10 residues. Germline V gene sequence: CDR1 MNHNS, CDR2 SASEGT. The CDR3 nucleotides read TGTGCCGGGGGCAATCAGCCCCAGCATTTT. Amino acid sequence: CAGGNQPQHF.